These T cell receptor beta chains were read from a single sample in a study of shared clonotypes between healthy human individuals. Generated by immunoSEQ multiplex PCR, the TCRdb table keeps only in-frame clones and is missing some. The sample includes about a million clones, roughly 77% of them seen just once. The sample taken for sequencing was memory CD4+ T cells from PBMCs. Every receptor here comes from a man between 18 and 29 years old in good health. Some clones in this sample may be carry-over from other donors' samples. The CDR3 runs from the conserved cysteine through the conserved F or W. D genes are given only for firm matches. Clone size is shown for a subset of rows, as once, few, many or a class of expanded clone.

-	TRBV19	-	TRBJ2-1	TGTGCCAGTAGTATAGGGTACGGTGAGCAGTTCTTC	CASSIGYGEQFF
-	TRBV7-2	-	TRBJ1-5	TGTGCCAGCAGCCTCATGTGGGGGGATCAGCCCCAGCATTTT	CASSLMWGDQPQHF
-	TRBV28	-	TRBJ1-5	TGTGCCAGCAGTTGGTTGGGGACCGGACTGCGCAATCAGCCCCAGCATTTT	CASSWLGTGLRNQPQHF
-	TRBV9	-	TRBJ2-2	TGTGCCAGCAGCGTCGGGAACCCCGGGGAGCTGTTTTTT	CASSVGNPGELFF
few	TRBV7-4	TRBD1	TRBJ2-7	TGTGCCAGCAGCTTAGCGGTGAGAACAGGGGGACTGGGGTCCTACGAGCAGTACTTC	CASSLAVRTGGLGSYEQYF
-	TRBV5-6	-	TRBJ1-1	TGTGCCAGCACCCCTGTACAGGTGAACACTGAAGCTTTCTTT	CASTPVQVNTEAFF
-	TRBV11-3	TRBD1	TRBJ1-3	TGTGCCAGCAGCCTCGGACAGGGGAACACCATATATTTT	CASSLGQGNTIYF
-	TRBV6-1	TRBD1	TRBJ1-3	TGTGCCAGCAGTGCACTAGACAGGGACTCTGGAAACACCATATATTTT	CASSALDRDSGNTIYF
-	TRBV9	-	TRBJ2-7	TGTGCCAGCAGCGTAGCCCCATTGGACGCCTCCGAGCAGTACTTC	CASSVAPLDASEQYF
-	TRBV19	-	TRBJ2-1	TGTGCCAGTAGTAGCCACCTGATTACGTACAATGAGCAGTTCTTC	CASSSHLITYNEQFF
many	TRBV14	-	TRBJ2-1	TGTGCCAGCAGCCAAGTTCTGGGGCTAGCAGGCTACAATGAGCAGTTCTTC	CASSQVLGLAGYNEQFF
-	TRBV7-9	-	TRBJ1-2	TGTGCCAGCAGCCCCCAAACTCAGGGTAACTATGGCTACACCTTC	CASSPQTQGNYGYTF
-	TRBV30	-	TRBJ1-6	TGTGCCTGGAGGGAGGGCAGTAACTCCTATAATTCACCCCTCCACTTT	CAWREGSNSYNSPLHF
-	TRBV7-3	TRBD2	TRBJ2-7	TGTGCCAGCAGCTTAATCGGGGGGTCCAACTACGAGCAGTACTTC	CASSLIGGSNYEQYF
-	TRBV28	TRBD1	TRBJ1-1	TGTGCCAGCAATGGGCCCAGGGGGCTCGGTGAAAACACTGAAGCTTTCTTT	CASNGPRGLGENTEAFF
-	TRBV28	TRBD1	TRBJ1-1	TGTGCCAGCAGTCTTCCGGGACAGGTGGGAGAAGCTTTCTTT	CASSLPGQVGEAFF
-	TRBV28	-	TRBJ1-2	TGTGCCGGATCCGGAGGGAGGGTCGGCTACACCTTC	CAGSGGRVGYTF
-	TRBV28	-	TRBJ1-1	TGTGCCAGCAGTTTACCGAGACGGAACACTGAAGCTTTCTTT	CASSLPRRNTEAFF
-	TRBV9	TRBD1	TRBJ2-5	TGTGCCAGCAGCGTAGGAGACAGGGTTCCCTTGGGGACCCAGTACTTC	CASSVGDRVPLGTQYF
-	TRBV7-3	-	TRBJ2-5	TGTGCCAGCAGCTTCTCCGGGGCCCAAGAGACCCAGTACTTC	CASSFSGAQETQYF
-	TRBV18	TRBD1	TRBJ2-2	TGTGCCAGCTTCCCTTTTGGACAGGGTAACACCGGGGAGCTGTTTTTT	CASFPFGQGNTGELFF
-	TRBV6-6	TRBD1	TRBJ2-1	TGTGCCAGCAGTACGGGACAGGGGTTCAACAATGAGCAGTTCTTC	CASSTGQGFNNEQFF
-	TRBV6-5	-	TRBJ1-2	TGTGCCAGCAACTCCGGGGGGGGATATGGCTACACCTTC	CASNSGGGYGYTF
-	TRBV5-1	-	TRBJ2-7	TGCGCCAGCAGCACCGAAGCGACAGAAAACGAGCAGTACTTC	CASSTEATENEQYF